This section outlines one TCR beta chain sequence together with its context. V was shortened by 4 bases and J by 4 bases, with 18 bases between the two germline ends. CDR1 and CDR2 (germline): SGDLS, YYNGEE. This CDR3 has 16 amino acids. This sample was included in a study of blood T cell repertoires in COVID-19. Study information: COVID-19 samples from acute and convalescent phases originated in the United States, Italy and Spain. T cells, B-cell-depleted T cells, or PBMCs supplied cDNA or gDNA.

In the original analysis: Nucleated cell counts were estimated from reference gene primer amplification. Some clones are missing from TCRdb's copy, which holds only in-frame ones; the method was immunoSEQ multiplex PCR. That table supplies the V and J calls and clone size; D and trimming were determined from the DNA. The sample includes 340,000 or so clones, around 82% seen only once; the top ten take 2.5% to 3%. This TCR derives from a man aged 30 to 39 with active or convalescent COVID-19. The gene calls are TRBV9 and TRBJ2-1; D may be TRBD2 (6 bases). Specimen: peripheral blood. Here the CDR3 reads CASSPSSGADYNEQFF. The CDR3 DNA reads TGTGCCAGCAGCCCTTCCTCGGGAGCGGATTACAATGAGCAGTTCTTC.